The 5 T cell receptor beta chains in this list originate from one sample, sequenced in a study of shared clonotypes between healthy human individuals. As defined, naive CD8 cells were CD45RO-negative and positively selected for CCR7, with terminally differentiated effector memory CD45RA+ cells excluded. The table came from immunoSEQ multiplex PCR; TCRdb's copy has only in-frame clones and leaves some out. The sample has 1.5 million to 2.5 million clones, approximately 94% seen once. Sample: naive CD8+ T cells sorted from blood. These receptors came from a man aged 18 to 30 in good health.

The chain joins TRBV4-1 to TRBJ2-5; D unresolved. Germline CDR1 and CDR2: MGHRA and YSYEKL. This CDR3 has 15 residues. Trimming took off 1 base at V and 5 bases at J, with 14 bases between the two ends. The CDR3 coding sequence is TGCGCCAGCAGCCAAGGGGTTAGCATCCTGGAGACCCAGTACTTC. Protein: CASSQGVSILETQYF.

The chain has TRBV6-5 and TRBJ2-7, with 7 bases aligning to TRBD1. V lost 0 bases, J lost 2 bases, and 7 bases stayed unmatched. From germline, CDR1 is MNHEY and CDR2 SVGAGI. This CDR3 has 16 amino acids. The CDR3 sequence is CASSYSLEGATYEQYF. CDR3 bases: TGTGCCAGCAGTTACTCTTTAGAGGGGGCAACCTACGAGCAGTACTTC.

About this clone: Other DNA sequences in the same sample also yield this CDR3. In DNA, the CDR3 is TGTGCCAGCAGCTTGGGGGAGAACACTGAAGCTTTCTTT. This gives the protein CASSLGENTEAFF. The rearrangement uses TRBV5-4 and TRBJ1-1; D remains unclear. The CDR3 contains 13 residues. Germline V gene data show CDR1 as SGHNT and CDR2 as YYREEE (reference sequence). The V gene lost 0 bases and the J gene lost 1 base, with 4 bases spanning the gap.

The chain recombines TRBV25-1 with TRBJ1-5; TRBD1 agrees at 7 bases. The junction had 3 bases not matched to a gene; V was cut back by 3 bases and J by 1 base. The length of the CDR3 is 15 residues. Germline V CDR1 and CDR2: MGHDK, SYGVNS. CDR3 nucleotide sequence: TGTGCCAGCAGTGAGGGGACAGCGAGCAATCAGCCCCAGCATTTT. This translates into CASSEGTASNQPQHF.

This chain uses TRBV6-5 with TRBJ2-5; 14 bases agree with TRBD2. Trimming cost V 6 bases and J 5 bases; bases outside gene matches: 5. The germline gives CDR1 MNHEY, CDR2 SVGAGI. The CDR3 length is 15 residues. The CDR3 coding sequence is TGTGCCAGCAGACAAGGGACTAGCGGGAGCGAGACCCAGTACTTC. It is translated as CASRQGTSGSETQYF.